This is a list of T cell receptor beta chains from one sample in a study of response to subunit inactivated influenza vaccine. TCRdb re-derived calls from the RT-PCR reads in MiXCR, one entry per CDR3 protein. The table has some 800,000 distinct CDR3 sequences, 21% seen once. The material was PBMCs from blood, obtained around 5 days after vaccination. These receptors were collected from a man aged 45 to 65 who received an inactivated influenza vaccine. CDR3s include the opening cysteine and the closing phenylalanine or tryptophan. Each record gives: CDR3 length, clone size, D gene, V gene, J gene, CDR3 protein, CDR3 DNA. A D gene is named only where the DNA matches it firmly. For some rows the clone size is stated as once, few or many, or as a class when expanded; others skip it.

length: 16
size: NA
D: TRBD1
V: TRBV4-3
J: TRBJ1-6
CDR3: CASSQVDRALGSPLHF
DNA: TGCGCCAGCAGCCAAGTAGACAGGGCACTGGGTTCACCCCTCCACTTT

length: 19
size: few
D: NA
V: TRBV6-1
J: TRBJ2-7
CDR3: CASSPRGGGAVGVTYEQYF
DNA: TGTGCCAGCAGCCCCCGGGGAGGGGGGGCCGTAGGAGTAACCTACGAGCAGTACTTC

length: 15
size: NA
D: NA
V: TRBV24-1
J: TRBJ2-1
CDR3: CATSDFGQGAGEQFF
DNA: TGTGCCACCAGTGATTTTGGCCAGGGAGCGGGTGAGCAGTTCTTC

length: 14
size: few
D: TRBD1
V: TRBV12-3/TRBV12-4
J: TRBJ1-2
CDR3: CASSLPGQTYGYTF
DNA: TGTGCCAGCAGTTTACCGGGACAGACCTATGGCTACACCTTC

length: 15
size: NA
D: NA
V: TRBV12-3/TRBV12-4
J: TRBJ1-4
CDR3: CASSFLGTTNEKLFF
DNA: TGTGCCAGCAGTTTTCTAGGGACAACTAATGAAAAACTGTTTTTT

length: 14
size: few
D: NA
V: TRBV28
J: TRBJ2-1
CDR3: CASSQYVAYNEQFF
DNA: TGTGCCAGCAGCCAATATGTAGCCTACAATGAGCAGTTCTTC

length: 17
size: NA
D: NA
V: TRBV7-8
J: TRBJ2-1
CDR3: CASSPPGGTSSYNEQFF
DNA: TGTGCCAGCAGCCCCCCTGGCGGCACTAGCTCCTACAATGAGCAGTTCTTC

length: 14
size: NA
D: TRBD1
V: TRBV20-1
J: TRBJ2-7
CDR3: CSAPGTGTAHEQYF
DNA: TGCAGTGCCCCCGGGACAGGGACGGCCCACGAGCAGTACTTC

length: 16
size: NA
D: TRBD2
V: TRBV7-2
J: TRBJ2-5
CDR3: CASSLAGAGGWETQYF
DNA: TGTGCCAGCAGCCTCGCTGGAGCGGGGGGCTGGGAGACCCAGTACTTC

length: 12
size: NA
D: NA
V: TRBV29-1
J: TRBJ2-3
CDR3: CSVSKGADTQYF
DNA: TGCAGCGTTAGCAAGGGGGCAGATACGCAGTATTTT

length: 15
size: NA
D: NA
V: TRBV29-1
J: TRBJ2-1
CDR3: CSVKGGIDGYNEQFF
DNA: TGCAGCGTTAAAGGCGGGATCGATGGTTACAATGAGCAGTTCTTC

length: 13
size: many
D: NA
V: TRBV20-1
J: TRBJ1-1
CDR3: CSAQAARNTEAFF
DNA: TGCAGTGCCCAGGCGGCGCGGAACACTGAAGCTTTCTTT

length: 16
size: NA
D: NA
V: TRBV15
J: TRBJ2-3
CDR3: CATSRGSQGPTDTQYF
DNA: TGTGCCACCAGCAGAGGATCGCAAGGACCCACCGATACGCAGTATTTT

length: 11
size: NA
D: NA
V: TRBV7-8
J: TRBJ2-3
CDR3: CASGRTDTQYF
DNA: TGTGCCAGCGGGCGCACAGATACGCAGTATTTT

length: 15
size: few
D: TRBD2
V: TRBV19
J: TRBJ2-3
CDR3: CASNQASGLTDTQYF
DNA: TGTGCCAGTAACCAAGCTAGCGGGCTCACAGATACGCAGTATTTT

length: 14
size: NA
D: NA
V: TRBV5-1
J: TRBJ1-4
CDR3: CASSDQVRREKLFF
DNA: TGCGCCAGCAGCGACCAAGTGCGGCGTGAAAAACTGTTTTTT

length: 14
size: NA
D: NA
V: TRBV2
J: TRBJ2-5
CDR3: CASKLDRFQETQYF
DNA: TGTGCCAGCAAATTGGACCGATTCCAAGAGACCCAGTACTTC

length: 11
size: once
D: TRBD1
V: TRBV20-1
J: TRBJ1-2
CDR3: CSAHQGDGYTF
DNA: TGCAGTGCTCATCAGGGGGATGGCTACACCTTC

length: 14
size: NA
D: TRBD1
V: TRBV10-3
J: TRBJ2-7
CDR3: CAITPGTGTYEQYF
DNA: TGTGCCATCACACCAGGGACAGGGACCTACGAGCAGTACTTC

length: 14
size: NA
D: NA
V: TRBV7-2
J: TRBJ2-7
CDR3: CASSPRPGSYEQYF
DNA: TGTGCCAGCAGTCCGCGGCCAGGGTCCTACGAGCAGTACTTC

length: 14
size: NA
D: TRBD1
V: TRBV29-1
J: TRBJ2-1
CDR3: CSVPKGAGGIEQFF
DNA: TGCAGCGTTCCTAAGGGGGCAGGGGGCATTGAGCAGTTCTTC

length: 15
size: NA
D: TRBD2
V: TRBV12-3/TRBV12-4
J: TRBJ2-4
CDR3: CASTDWGGPKNIQYF
DNA: TGTGCCAGCACCGATTGGGGGGGTCCCAAAAACATTCAGTACTTC

length: 12
size: NA
D: TRBD1
V: TRBV10-3
J: TRBJ1-2
CDR3: CAISQGGYGYTF
DNA: TGTGCCATCAGCCAGGGGGGATATGGCTACACCTTC

length: 16
size: NA
D: TRBD2
V: TRBV20-1
J: TRBJ2-1
CDR3: CSARPRVGTRVFEQFF
DNA: TGCAGTGCTAGACCCCGGGTTGGGACTAGGGTTTTCGAGCAGTTCTTC

length: 16
size: NA
D: NA
V: TRBV6-1
J: TRBJ2-1
CDR3: CASSVSGGILTHEQFF
DNA: TGTGCCAGCAGTGTATCGGGGGGCATACTAACTCATGAGCAGTTCTTC

length: 15
size: few
D: NA
V: TRBV12-3/TRBV12-4
J: TRBJ1-2
CDR3: CASSPYEGGVYGYTF
DNA: TGTGCCAGCAGTCCTTACGAGGGGGGAGTCTATGGCTACACCTTC